These 19 T cell receptor beta chains were sequenced from one sample in a study of T cells after posttransplantation cyclophosphamide. Cyclophosphamide on days +3 and +4 followed busulfan-fludarabine conditioning and a marrow graft. Assay used: immunoSEQ multiplex PCR; TCRdb lists only in-frame clones, some missing. This sample has roughly 12,000 clones, with about 2.1% found just once. The source material was PBMCs, sampled after allogeneic stem cell transplant with posttransplant cyclophosphamide. All receptors come from a young adult male patient who received an allogeneic stem cell transplant from a related donor, was CMV-positive, and had no GVHD. The T cells may partly be graft donor cells.

The chain couples TRBV19 to TRBJ2-7, with 10 nucleotides matching TRBD2. V gave up 5 bases and J gave up 2 bases; unmatched junction bases: 6. Germline values: CDR1 LNHDA, CDR2 SQIVND (reference sequence). The CDR3 covers 15 residues. The chain's CDR3 is CASSSSAGGAYEQYF. Written as DNA, the CDR3 is TGTGCCAGTAGTTCATCAGCGGGAGGGGCCTACGAGCAGTACTTC.

The V gene is TRBV5-1, the J gene TRBJ2-1; D gene unclear. Trimming stripped 3 bases from V and 4 bases from J, with 8 bases between. The germline V gene encodes CDR1 SGHRS and CDR2 YFSETQ. The CDR3 covers 13 residues. CDR3 in DNA: TGCGCCAGCAGCTCGACACAGTACAATGAGCAGTTCTTC. Its protein product is CASSSTQYNEQFF.

This clone turned up a few times. The chain joins TRBV30 to TRBJ2-2; D possibly corresponds to TRBD1 (5 bases). Germline CDR1 and CDR2: GTSNPN and SVGIG (reference sequence). The germline V and J ends were trimmed by 4 bases and 3 bases, with 6 bases remaining between them. This CDR3 region has 12 residues. The CDR3: CAWIGDTGELFF. CDR3 nucleotides: TGTGCCTGGATAGGGGACACCGGGGAGCTGTTTTTT. The entire variable domain, with the rest obtained from reference TRBV30 and TRBJ2-2, is as follows: SQTIHQWPATLVQPVGSPLSLECTVEGTSNPNLYWYRQAAGRGLQLLFYSVGIGQISSEVPQNLSASRPQDRQFILSSKKLLLSDSGFYLCAWIGDTGELFFGEGSRLTVL.

There are a few counts of this clone. The chain carries TRBV2 and TRBJ1-1, with D unresolved. Germline V lookup: CDR1 SNHLY, CDR2 FYNNEI. CDR3 length: 13 residues. V was clipped by 6 bases and J by 1 base, with 9 bases between them. The CDR3 DNA reads as TGTGCCAGCAGGCCTCGTAGGAACACTGAAGCTTTCTTT. Its protein product is CASRPRRNTEAFF. Full variable domain (missing parts from reference TRBV2 and TRBJ1-1): EPEVTQTPSHQVTQMGQEVILRCVPISNHLYFYWYRQILGQKVEFLVSFYNNEISEKSEIFDDQFSVERPDGSNFTLKIRSTKLEDSAMYFCASRPRRNTEAFFGQGTRLTVV.

The chain recombines TRBV19 with TRBJ1-5, with 8 bases that match TRBD1. Germline values: CDR1 LNHDA, CDR2 SQIVND (reference sequence). The CDR3 extends over 15 amino acids. V lost 6 bases, J lost 5 bases, and 9 bases stayed unmatched. Here the CDR3 reads CASSWLDRDYQPQHF. DNA of the CDR3: TGTGCCAGTAGCTGGTTGGACAGGGATTATCAGCCCCAGCATTTT.

The rearrangement joins TRBV14 to TRBJ2-3, with a possible D match to TRBD2 (5 bases). This CDR3 spans 15 amino acids. Germline-derived CDR1 and CDR2 are SGHDN and FVKESK. With 4 bases removed from V and 4 bases from J, the gap between germline ends came to 15 bases. CDR3 sequence: CASSRARVQSDTQYF. The DNA for the CDR3 is TGTGCCAGCAGCCGAGCGAGGGTACAATCAGATACGCAGTATTTT. Full variable domain (outside the CDR3, taken from reference TRBV14 and TRBJ2-3): EAGVTQFPSHSVIEKGQTVTLRCDPISGHDNLYWYRRVMGKEIKFLLHFVKESKQDESGMPNNRFLAERTGGTYSTLKVQPAELEDSGVYFCASSRARVQSDTQYFGPGTRLTVL.

The chain links TRBV5-1 to TRBJ2-7; D might be TRBD2 (5 bases). The CDR3 has 15 amino acids. Trimming stripped 5 bases from V and 0 bases from J, with 15 bases between. Germline V gene sequence: CDR1 SGHRS, CDR2 YFSETQ. In nucleotides, the CDR3 is TGCGCCAGCAGTTATCGGGCCGGGAACTCCTACGAGCAGTACTTC. Encoded protein: CASSYRAGNSYEQYF.

The chain recombines TRBV5-5 with TRBJ2-5; D may be TRBD1 (6 bases). V was pared by 4 bases and J by 1 base, with 14 bases between. This CDR3 is built from 15 residues. Germline CDR1 SGHKS, CDR2 YYEKEE (reference sequence). CDR3 nucleotides: TGTGCCAGCAGCGGGCACCGGGACACCCAAGAGACCCAGTACTTC. Amino acid sequence: CASSGHRDTQETQYF.

J is TRBJ2-5 and V is TRBV13, with a tentative D call TRBD1 (6 bases). V was trimmed by 5 bases and J by 5 bases, leaving 15 bases between them. The CDR3 spans 14 residues. Germline CDR1 reads PRHDT; CDR2 reads FYEKMQ (reference sequence). The CDR3 DNA reads as TGTGCCAGCAGCCAGACAGGAAAAGGGGAGACCCAGTACTTC. Translating gives CASSQTGKGETQYF.

This clone was counted a few times. The rearrangement uses TRBV9 and TRBJ2-3; D may be TRBD2 (5 bases). Germline-derived CDR1 and CDR2 are SGDLS and YYNGEE. V dropped 0 bases and J dropped 2 bases, with 13 bases sitting between them. CDR3 length equals 16 residues. CDR3 sequence (DNA): TGTGCCAGCAGCGTAGCCGGCCTAGCCCCCACAGATACGCAGTATTTT. This translates into CASSVAGLAPTDTQYF.

The V gene is TRBV14, the J gene TRBJ2-3; a possible D gene is TRBD2 (5 bases). Germline CDR1 SGHDN, CDR2 FVKESK. V shed 0 bases and J shed 6 bases, with 19 bases lying between them. The CDR3 has 17 residues. In DNA form, the CDR3 reads TGTGCCAGCAGCCAAGAGAGCGGACCCTCCTATAGGGATACGCAGTATTTT. Amino acids: CASSQESGPSYRDTQYF.

Notes on this clone: The sample carries other DNA sequences with the same CDR3. V and J are TRBV9 and TRBJ2-1; 10 bases fit TRBD2. Germline assignment: CDR1 SGDLS and CDR2 YYNGEE. With V trimmed by 1 base and J by 4 bases, 5 bases remained unmatched. There are 16 residues in the CDR3. CDR3: CASSVSALAGYNEQFF. CDR3 nucleotide sequence: TGTGCCAGCAGCGTATCGGCACTAGCGGGATACAATGAGCAGTTCTTC.

This clone was observed a few times. The CDR3 region has the DNA TGTGCCAGCCGTTGGACAAGGGGTTCCGGCTATGGCTACACCTTC. This sequence encodes CASRWTRGSGYGYTF. The V call is TRBV19, the J call TRBJ1-2; tentative D call: TRBD1 (5 bases). The V gene lost 9 bases and the J gene lost 4 bases, with 21 bases spanning the gap. CDR1 and CDR2 from the germline V gene are LNHDA and SQIVND (reference sequence). This CDR3 is built from 15 residues. Full variable domain (remainder filled in from reference TRBV19 and TRBJ1-2): DGGITQSPKYLFRKEGQNVTLSCEQNLNHDAMYWYRQDPGQGLRLIYYSQIVNDFQKGDIAEGYSVSREKKESFPLTVTSAQKNPTAFYLCASRWTRGSGYGYTFGSGTRLTVV.

This clone has a handful of counts. As DNA, the CDR3 is TGTGCCAGCAGCTTTAGCCGGGACACTGAAGCTTTCTTT. It encodes CASSFSRDTEAFF. The gene calls are TRBV9 and TRBJ1-1; D unclear. Germline V gives CDR1 SGDLS, CDR2 YYNGEE. CDR3 length: 13 residues. The ends were cut back, 4 bases at V and 3 bases at J, with 10 bases in the middle.

The chain uses TRBV4-3 and TRBJ2-7; weak D call: TRBD1 (5 bases). The length of the CDR3 is 17 residues. Germline CDR1 is LGHNA and CDR2 is YSLEER. V gave up 0 bases and J gave up 3 bases, with 18 bases separating them. CDR3 region: CASSQEFSGPLLYEQYF. CDR3 DNA: TGCGCCAGCAGCCAAGAGTTTTCAGGGCCCCTTCTCTACGAGCAGTACTTC.

The rearrangement joins TRBV9 to TRBJ2-1; 10 bases match TRBD1. V lost 7 bases and J lost 6; bases outside the gene matches: 7. CDR3 size: 14 residues. Germline V CDR1 and CDR2: SGDLS, YYNGEE. CDR3 nucleotide sequence: TGTGCCAGCGGGGACAGGGGTATCCCCAATGAGCAGTTCTTC. Translated, it gives CASGDRGIPNEQFF.

CDR3 in DNA: TGTGCCAGCAGACTAGCGGGGGAAGAGACCCAGTACTTC. This encodes CASRLAGEETQYF. The chain recombines TRBV6-5 with TRBJ2-5; TRBD2 aligns across 11 bases. The CDR3 has 13 amino acids. In germline, CDR1 is MNHEY, CDR2 SVGAGI. The V segment lost 6 bases and the J segment 3 bases; nucleotides outside the gene matches: 0.

This clone showed up just a few times. The V gene is TRBV19, the J gene TRBJ2-6; D is unresolved. Between the trimmed V and J ends, which lost 6 bases and 0 bases, there was a span of 6 bases. Germline V lookup: CDR1 LNHDA, CDR2 SQIVND (reference sequence). The CDR3 is 14 residues long. The CDR3 region has the DNA TGTGCCAGTAGGAGTCCCTCTGGGGCCAACGTCCTGACTTTC. Its protein product is CASRSPSGANVLTF. The complete variable domain, with remaining parts taken from reference TRBV19 and TRBJ2-6, reads DGGITQSPKYLFRKEGQNVTLSCEQNLNHDAMYWYRQDPGQGLRLIYYSQIVNDFQKGDIAEGYSVSREKKESFPLTVTSAQKNPTAFYLCASRSPSGANVLTFGAGSRLTVL.

J is TRBJ2-7 and V is TRBV7-2, with 9 bases lining up with TRBD1. V was pared by 6 bases and J by 4 bases, with 13 bases of the junction left unmatched. The CDR3 contains 16 residues. CDR1 is SGHTA, CDR2 FQGNSA, per germline. In nucleotides, the CDR3 is TGTGCCAGCAGTAGTGACAGGGGGAGAGTCGGGTACGAGCAGTACTTC. This translates into CASSSDRGRVGYEQYF.